This T cell receptor beta chain was captured in a study of PD-1 blockade in classical Hodgkin lymphoma (TCRdb year 2020). The study in broad terms: Nivolumab dosing was 3 mg/kg intravenously every 2 weeks, continuing until either disease progression or unacceptable toxicity. A peripheral blood immune signature of response to PD-1 blockade in classical Hodgkin lymphoma was defined using TCR beta sequencing and CyTOF. Here is what the overall study found, with its caveats: Baseline TCR diversity was reported to be lower in newly diagnosed patients than in healthy donors, and even lower in relapsed/refractory patients. Lower diversity was observed in patients in whom nivolumab was started less than 1 year after ASCT, and these patients were excluded from later analyses so that confounding by immune reconstitution would be avoided. Only a single clinical trial cohort was studied, and what caused the repertoire differences, possibly disease activity or prior therapy, remained undefined. Trial patients achieving complete response had baseline diversity similar to newly diagnosed patients, whereas partial responders and progressors had significantly lower diversity. A significant rise by C4D1 was seen in CD4+ but not CD8+ TCR diversity (p=0.0027 vs p=0.16), with the rise being most apparent in complete responders (p=0.02).

With regard to this clone: What antigen it recognizes has not been identified. No much larger clone is present one base from it, and per-base qualities are unavailable.

The germline V gene specifies SNHLY as CDR1 and FYNNEI as CDR2. V sheds 9 bases and J sheds 0 bases, leaving 8 bases between their ends. The CDR3 runs 12 residues from the cysteine to the phenylalanine. Of all the DNA, just the CDR3 is kept, 36 bases in frame from base 1. The sample's time point label is to be understood as: cycle 4 day 1 (C4D1), after less than 7 weeks of nivolumab. Every trial patient had relapsed following autologous stem cell transplantation, and prior brentuximab vedotin exposure was what differed among cohorts A, B and C. The trial cohort included roughly 60 patients with relapsed/refractory classical Hodgkin lymphoma, and each patient had a best overall response of complete response, partial response or progressive disease. Single-agent nivolumab was administered to trial patients in the multi-cohort phase II CheckMate 205 trial. An independent review committee assessed best overall response by applying the 2007 International Working Group response criteria. PBMCs from the trial were collected at three points: immediately before nivolumab initiation (C1D1), and during therapy at cycle 2 day 1 and cycle 4 day 1. Peripheral blood was collected in 8 mL Vacutainer Cell Preparation Tubes, from which PBMCs were isolated by centrifugation and then cryopreserved.

Genomic DNA was extracted with the Qiagen DNeasy kit from unsorted PBMCs and from negatively selected CD4+ and CD8+ fractions. TCR beta CDR3 regions were amplified by immunoSEQ multiplex PCR using primers annealing to V and J segments. A synthetic immune receptor repertoire was used to minimize amplification bias, and any residual bias was removed computationally once sequencing was done. Processing in the source paper ran as follows. Repertoire diversity was quantified as the Shannon entropy index using custom Python scripts. The unsorted, CD4+ and CD8+ repertoires were each analyzed separately, with the exception of combined analyses, where CD4+ and CD8+ sequences were merged in silico. A clone was considered expanded if an increase in frequency of at least 2-fold after treatment relative to C1D1 was found, and a pseudocount of 0.5 was applied to clones undetected at baseline. Singleton clones were defined as clones with 0 or 1 copy at C1D1, and non-singleton clones were defined as clones with 2 or more copies. Clones expanded in unsorted samples were labelled as CD4+, CD8+ or unknown by matching protein sequences in sorted samples from the same patient. Wilcoxon tests were applied to paired samples to test diversity changes from C1D1 to C4D1. Not all clones reach the TCRdb copy of this immuneACCESS table, which keeps in-frame sequences only. Checked studies attribute under half of the gap to unresolved V genes and leave the rest unexplained. For V, J and clone size, that table is used; D and trimming come from the DNA. A total of tens of thousands of clones appear in this sample, around 81% of them only once. Together, the top ten hold about a sixth of the sample.

This receptor was taken from a human donor with classical Hodgkin lymphoma. The sequence joins TRBV2 to TRBJ2-5; possibly the D gene is TRBD1, per 6 matching bases. The source was peripheral blood mononuclear cells (PBMCs), collected before the fourth cycle of nivolumab. The CDR3 amino acid sequence is: CASGTHQETQYF. DNA sequence: TGTGCCAGTGGGACACACCAAGAGACCCAGTACTTC.